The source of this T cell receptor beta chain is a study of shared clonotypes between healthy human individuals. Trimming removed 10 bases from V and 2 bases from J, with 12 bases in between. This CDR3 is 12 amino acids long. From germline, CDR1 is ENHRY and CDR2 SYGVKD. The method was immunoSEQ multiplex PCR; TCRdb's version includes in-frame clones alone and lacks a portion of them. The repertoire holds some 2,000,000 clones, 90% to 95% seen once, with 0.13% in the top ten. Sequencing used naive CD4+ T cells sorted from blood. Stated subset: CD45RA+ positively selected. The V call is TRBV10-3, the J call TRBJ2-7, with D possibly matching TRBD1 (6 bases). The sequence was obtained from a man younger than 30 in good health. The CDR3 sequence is CATGQSPYEQYF. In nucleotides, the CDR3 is TGTGCCACTGGACAGTCTCCCTACGAGCAGTACTTC.